This T cell receptor beta chain was sequenced during a study of cytomegalovirus exposure and HLA in healthy donors. 13 Jbeta primers and 60 Vbeta primers were used for the PCR. The authors' processing: An analysis performed later counted about 80 million unique TCR beta chains (roughly 11 million of them shared). The repertoire was sequenced with immunoSEQ multiplex PCR; TCRdb's copy has only in-frame clones and lacks some. V and J calls plus clone size are reproduced from that table; the DNA served to infer D and trimming. The profile shows approximately 79,000 clones, approximately 74% of them singletons. This clone occurred a few times. The target antigen is unknown. This CDR3 region has 14 residues. Per germline, CDR1 SGHRS and CDR2 YFSETQ. V was shortened by 5 bases and J by 2 bases, with 12 bases between the two germline ends. Study-wide results and limits: Common viral pathogens seemed, in a later analysis, to connect with several of the most significant clusters. A later analysis found most CMV-associated TCR beta chains apparently HLA-restricted. Judged likely to be a sequencing artifact was a cluster of highly shared sequence variants.

The chain employs TRBV5-1 and TRBJ2-3; D is undetermined. The TCR sequence derives from a man aged 35 to 55 in good health and CMV-seropositive. The sample was PBMCs. Here the CDR3 DNA reads TGCGCCAGCAGAACAGACGTAAACACAGATACGCAGTATTTT. It is translated as CASRTDVNTDTQYF.